The present T cell receptor (beta chain) was sequenced within a study of blood T cell repertoires in COVID-19. Measured with immunoSEQ multiplex PCR; TCRdb has only the in-frame clones, and not every one. The sample yields fewer than 150,000 clones, about 83% seen once. V was pared by 4 bases and J by 7 bases, with 9 bases of the junction left unmatched. CDR3 length equals 15 residues. Germline assignment: CDR1 SGDLS and CDR2 YYNGEE. The chain combines TRBV9 with TRBJ1-2, with 11 nucleotides matching TRBD1. This receptor was taken from a human donor in a cohort sampled during active COVID-19. The sequencing sample was made of peripheral blood. DNA of the CDR3: TGTGCCAGCAGCCCCCGGACAGGGGGCTCGCGTGGCTACACCTTC. Translating it yields CASSPRTGGSRGYTF.